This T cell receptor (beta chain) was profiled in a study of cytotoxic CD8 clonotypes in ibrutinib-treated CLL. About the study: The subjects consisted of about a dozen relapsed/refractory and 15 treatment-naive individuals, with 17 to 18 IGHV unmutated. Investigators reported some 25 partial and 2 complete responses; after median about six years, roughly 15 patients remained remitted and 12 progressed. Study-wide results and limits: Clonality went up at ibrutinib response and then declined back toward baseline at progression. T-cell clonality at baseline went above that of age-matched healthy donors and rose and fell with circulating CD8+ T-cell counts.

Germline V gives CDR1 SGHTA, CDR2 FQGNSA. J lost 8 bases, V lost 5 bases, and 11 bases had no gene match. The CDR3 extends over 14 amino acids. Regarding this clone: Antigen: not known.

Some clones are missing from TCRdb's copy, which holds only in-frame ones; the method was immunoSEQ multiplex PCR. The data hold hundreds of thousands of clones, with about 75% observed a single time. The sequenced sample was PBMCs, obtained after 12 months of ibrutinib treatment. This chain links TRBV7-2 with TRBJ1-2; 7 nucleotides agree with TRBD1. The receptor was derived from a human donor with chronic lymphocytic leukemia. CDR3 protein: CASSPQSGGYGYTF. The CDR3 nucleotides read TGTGCCAGCAGCCCGCAGTCAGGGGGATACGGCTACACCTTC.